One and the same sample provided the 29 T cell receptor beta chains below, sequenced in a study of human T cells and chemical hapten exposure. Time point: patch test 2, 6 weeks after DPC sensitization. Treatment in this sample: therapeutic diphenylcyclopropenone sensitization with weekly scalp DPC. TCRdb recomputed calls from the RACE reads with MiXCR, one row per CDR3 protein. There are roughly 96,000 distinct CDR3 sequences in the sample; approximately 8.6% occur only once, and approximately 2% lies in the top ten. The material was whole blood, obtained in connection with sensitization to the hapten diphenylcyclopropenone (DPC). The receptor source for this set is a woman in her thirties or forties with alopecia areata. Some clones in this sample may be carry-over from other donors' samples.

V usage is TRBV3-1 and J usage is TRBJ2-7; D may be TRBD2 (6 bases). The CDR3 loop spans 14 amino acids. V shed 6 bases and J shed 2 bases, with 14 bases lying between them. Germline CDR1 is LGHDT and CDR2 is YNNKEL (reference sequence). Here the CDR3 reads CASSFSGGTYEQYF. Here the CDR3 DNA reads TGTGCCAGCAGTTTCTCCGGGGGAACCTACGAGCAGTACTTC.

This clonotype was counted only a few times. The chain links TRBV20-1 to TRBJ1-1; unclear D gene. The germline CDR1 and CDR2 sequences are DFQATT and SNEGSKA (reference sequence). This CDR3 has 10 amino acids. V was shortened by 6 bases and J by 8 bases, with 10 bases between the two germline ends. CDR3 coding DNA: TGCAGTGCGTTCGGACTGGAAGCTTTCTTT. This codes for CSAFGLEAFF.

This clonotype was observed a few times. The V gene is TRBV29-1, the J gene TRBJ1-1, with D perhaps TRBD1 (6 bases). Germline loops: CDR1 SQVTM, CDR2 ANQGSEA. The V gene lost 0 bases and the J gene lost 5 bases, with 10 bases spanning the gap. The CDR3 is made up of 13 amino acids. CDR3 amino acids: CSVEDTGRTEAFF. In DNA form, the CDR3 reads TGCAGCGTTGAAGATACAGGGCGAACTGAAGCTTTCTTT.

This clonotype was seen at least ten times. The junction and the germline gene differ at one end; a read error may be behind it. The chain joins TRBV27 to TRBJ2-1, with 8 bases matching TRBD2. The CDR3 consists of 10 residues. Germline assignment: CDR1 MNHEY and CDR2 SMNVEV (reference sequence). Here the CDR3 reads CASMDSGEDF. The CDR3 nucleotides read TGTGCCAGCATGGATAGCGGGGAAGACTTC.

The chain uses TRBV29-1 and TRBJ2-7, with 8 bases fitting TRBD2. J was trimmed by 6 bases and V by 4 bases; bases with no gene match: 11. Per germline, CDR1 SQVTM and CDR2 ANQGSEA. CDR3 length equals 14 residues. In DNA, the CDR3 is TGCAGCGTTGGGGGGCGCAGCGGGAGTAGCGAGCAGTACTTC. Protein product: CSVGGRSGSSEQYF.

This clonotype was detected ten times or more. The chain carries TRBV20-1 and TRBJ1-1, with D perhaps matching TRBD1 (5 bases). Looked up from germline, CDR1 is DFQATT and CDR2 is SNEGSKA (reference sequence). V was cut by 1 base and J by 5 bases, with 17 bases left in between. The CDR3 extends over 15 amino acids. In DNA form, the CDR3 reads TGCAGTGCTAGAGCTGGGAGGGCAAGGGGAACTGAAGCTTTCTTT. It codes for CSARAGRARGTEAFF.

The V and J genes are TRBV5-1 and TRBJ2-5; 7 nucleotides agree with TRBD1. CDR3 size: 16 residues. Trimming at V came to 0 bases and at J to 5 bases, leaving 10 bases not matched to a gene. Looked up from germline, CDR1 is SGHRS and CDR2 is YFSETQ. CDR3 loop: CASSLAVTGSGETQYF. CDR3 nucleotide sequence: TGCGCCAGCAGCTTGGCCGTGACAGGGAGTGGGGAGACCCAGTACTTC.

The V gene is TRBV5-1, the J gene TRBJ2-3; D not certain. The CDR3 consists of 14 residues. The germline V and J ends were trimmed by 4 bases and 2 bases, with 11 bases remaining between them. Per germline, CDR1 SGHRS and CDR2 YFSETQ. The CDR3 region is CASSPTVNTDTQYF. CDR3 bases: TGCGCCAGCAGCCCAACGGTCAACACAGATACGCAGTATTTT.

V and J are TRBV24-1 and TRBJ1-2, with TRBD1 matching 11 bases. With V trimmed by 4 bases and J by 8 bases, 11 bases remained unmatched. The germline CDR1 and CDR2 sequences are KGHDR and SFDVKD. There are 16 residues in the CDR3. Here the CDR3 DNA reads TGTGCCACCAGTGACCCAGGGACAGGGGGTACCAACGGCTACACCTTC. Its protein product is CATSDPGTGGTNGYTF.

This clonotype has ten or more counts. The J gene is TRBJ1-1, the V gene TRBV6-5; D is unclear. This CDR3 is built from 14 residues. Trimming took 5 bases from V and 0 from J, leaving 10 bases between them. CDR1 is MNHEY and CDR2 is SVGAGI in the germline V gene. CDR3 bases: TGTGCCAGCAGTCGCGGTCGTCTGAACACTGAAGCTTTCTTT. It translates to CASSRGRLNTEAFF.

The V gene is TRBV1, the J gene TRBJ2-1; TRBD2, as called in the table, went unchecked against the DNA. TRBV1 constitutes a pseudogene. The CDR3 has 16 residues. The CDR3 bases are TGCACCAGCAGCGAGACTAGCGGGACTATTTACAATGAGCAGTTCTTC. It is translated as CTSSETSGTIYNEQFF.

This clonotype occurred many times. This chain connects TRBV5-1 to TRBJ2-1, with 16 nucleotides matching TRBD2. The CDR3 totals 17 residues. V trimming: 4 bases; J trimming: 9 bases; junction bases outside the gene matches: 10. Per germline, CDR1 SGHRS and CDR2 YFSETQ. The CDR3 coding sequence is TGCGCCAGCAGCCCGGGACTAGCGGGAGGGCCTGGTAGTGAGCAGTTCTTC. Protein product: CASSPGLAGGPGSEQFF.

This chain connects TRBV28 to TRBJ1-1, with 8 positions matching TRBD1. Germline V CDR1 and CDR2: MDHEN, SYDVKM. Trimming cost V 3 bases and J 8 bases; bases outside gene matches: 11. The CDR3 totals 15 residues. The CDR3 sequence: CASSFRQGSGVEAFF. CDR3 nucleotides: TGTGCCAGCAGTTTCCGACAGGGGTCGGGGGTAGAAGCTTTCTTT.

The gene calls are TRBV12-3 or TRBV12-4 and TRBJ2-1, with TRBD2 matching over 13 bases. V trimming: 6 bases; J trimming: 6 bases; junction bases outside the gene matches: 8. This CDR3 spans 16 amino acids. The chain's CDR3 is CASSPGTSGDSNEQFF. CDR3 coding DNA: TGTGCCAGCAGCCCAGGGACTAGCGGGGATAGCAATGAGCAGTTCTTC.

The rearrangement uses TRBV6-2 or TRBV6-3 and TRBJ2-7, with a possible D match to TRBD1 (5 bases). This CDR3 is 13 amino acids long. CDR1 and CDR2 (germline): MNHEY, SVGEGT. Trimming removed 2 bases at V and 4 bases at J, with 9 bases between. CDR3 sequence (DNA): TGTGCCAGCAGTTACCTTAAGGGGTACGAGCAGTACTTC. This translates into CASSYLKGYEQYF.

This clonotype came up many times. The chain has TRBV27 and TRBJ1-1; no reliable D call. The CDR3 has 14 amino acids. Germline loops: CDR1 MNHEY, CDR2 SMNVEV (reference sequence). Trimming shortened V by 3 bases and J by 1 base, and 9 bases separated the two germline ends. CDR3 bases: TGTGCCAGCAGTTTCTGGGGTACGAACACTGAAGCTTTCTTT. Its protein is CASSFWGTNTEAFF.

This clonotype occurred many times. The chain links TRBV28 to TRBJ2-7, with unresolved D. CDR1 and CDR2 (germline): MDHEN, SYDVKM. The V end was cut by 4 bases, the J end by 3 bases, with 13 bases between. CDR3 length: 14 amino acids. The CDR3 spells CASSSSGTIYEQYF. In nucleotides, the CDR3 is TGTGCCAGCAGTTCCTCGGGCACAATCTACGAGCAGTACTTC.

The V call is TRBV29-1, the J call TRBJ2-7; D unresolved. The CDR3 is 11 residues long. With 5 bases removed from V and 3 bases from J, the gap between germline ends came to 8 bases. Germline V gene data show CDR1 as SQVTM and CDR2 as ANQGSEA. The CDR3 spells CSVLQNYEQYF. In nucleotides, the CDR3 is TGCAGCGTTCTACAGAACTACGAGCAGTACTTC.

This chain uses TRBV29-1 with TRBJ1-4; D not resolved. CDR1 is SQVTM, CDR2 ANQGSEA, per germline. The CDR3 extends over 13 amino acids. V dropped 2 bases and J dropped 8 bases, with 12 bases sitting between them. The CDR3 loop reads CSVEFMGLEKLFF. CDR3 sequence (DNA): TGCAGCGTTGAATTTATGGGGTTGGAAAAACTGTTTTTT.

J is TRBJ2-7 and V is TRBV6-5; tentatively, D is TRBD1 (5 bases). The CDR3 is 17 amino acids. Trimming left V 1 base short and J 3 bases short, with 19 bases between. CDR1 is MNHEY, CDR2 SVGAGI, per germline. The chain's CDR3 is CASSYWLGPNSHYEQYF. CDR3 nucleotides: TGTGCCAGCAGTTACTGGCTGGGGCCTAACTCCCACTACGAGCAGTACTTC.

J is TRBJ2-5 and V is TRBV7-9; no clear D. Trimming took off 5 bases at V and 2 bases at J, with 9 bases between the two ends. Germline assignment: CDR1 SEHNR and CDR2 FQNEAQ (reference sequence). This CDR3 is built from 13 residues. The CDR3 protein is CASSRSVQETQYF. The DNA of the CDR3 is TGTGCCAGCAGCCGGTCGGTACAAGAGACCCAGTACTTC. Full variable domain (outside the CDR3, taken from reference TRBV7-9 and TRBJ2-5): DTGVSQNPRHKITKRGQNVTFRCDPISEHNRLYWYRQTLGQGPEFLTYFQNEAQLEKSRLLSDRFSAERPKGSFSTLEIQRTEQGDSAMYLCASSRSVQETQYFGPGTRLLVL.

This clonotype was observed a few times. V gene TRBV5-4 combines with J gene TRBJ2-3; 8 nucleotides line up with TRBD2. J was trimmed by 2 bases and V by 2 bases; bases with no gene match: 7. The CDR3 has 16 amino acids. Germline V CDR1 and CDR2: SGHNT, YYREEE (reference sequence). CDR3 DNA sequence: TGTGCCAGCAGCTTTGACGGCGGGAGGACCACAGATACGCAGTATTTT. It translates to CASSFDGGRTTDTQYF.

This clonotype was counted many times. The chain couples TRBV7-9 to TRBJ2-3, with D maybe TRBD2 (6 bases). This CDR3 has 15 residues. The V end was cut by 5 bases, the J end by 2 bases, with 14 bases between. CDR1 and CDR2 from the germline V gene are SEHNR and FQNEAQ (reference sequence). CDR3 protein: CASSPGLATTDTQYF. The DNA for the CDR3 is TGTGCCAGCAGCCCGGGACTGGCAACCACAGATACGCAGTATTTT.

The chain couples TRBV7-2 to TRBJ2-1; tentative D call: TRBD2 (6 bases). This CDR3 comprises 12 residues. Germline CDR1 SGHTA, CDR2 FQGNSA. V shed 1 base and J shed 12 bases, with 10 bases lying between them. In DNA form, the CDR3 reads TGTGCCAGCAGCTTAGTCCGGGGAGGGCAGTTCTTC. Amino acids: CASSLVRGGQFF.

Ten or more counts support this clonotype. This sequence joins TRBV7-8 and TRBJ2-6; the D gene is possibly TRBD2 (5 bases). The germline V gene encodes CDR1 SGHVS and CDR2 FQNEAQ. The V end lost 5 bases, the J end lost 2 bases, and 10 bases lay between the germline ends. This CDR3 region has 15 residues. CDR3 bases: TGTGCCAGCAGCCCCGGGGTAGCTGGGGCCAACGTCCTGACTTTC. This translates into CASSPGVAGANVLTF.

In its sample, this clonotype was seen a few times. V and J are TRBV28 and TRBJ1-1; 7 bases match TRBD1. Germline CDR1 reads MDHEN; CDR2 reads SYDVKM. This CDR3 comprises 13 residues. V dropped 6 bases and J dropped 4; count of bases not matched to a gene: 5. CDR3 sequence reads: CASSFSGGTEAFF. In nucleotides, the CDR3 is TGTGCCAGCAGCTTTTCAGGGGGCACTGAAGCTTTCTTT.

The rearrangement joins TRBV29-1 to TRBJ2-7; D is ambiguous. V dropped 7 bases and J dropped 2 bases, with 6 bases sitting between them. CDR1 is SQVTM and CDR2 is ANQGSEA in the germline V gene. The CDR3 extends over 10 amino acids. The DNA of the CDR3 is TGCAGCGCTTTAGCCTACGAGCAGTACTTC. It is translated as CSALAYEQYF.

This clonotype has at least ten counts. This sequence joins TRBV6-2 or TRBV6-3 and TRBJ2-7; the D gene is possibly TRBD2 (5 bases). V was pared by 8 bases and J by 6 bases, with 11 bases between. Germline V gives CDR1 MNHEY, CDR2 SVGEGT. The length of the CDR3 is 11 residues. CDR3 sequence: CASRTGLEQYF. The DNA for the CDR3 is TGTGCCAGCCGGACTGGTCTCGAGCAGTACTTC.

This clonotype was counted between two and nine times. The chain recombines TRBV28 with TRBJ1-1; TRBD1 might be the D (6 bases). With 6 bases removed from V and 3 bases from J, the gap between germline ends came to 11 bases. Per germline, CDR1 MDHEN and CDR2 SYDVKM. The length of the CDR3 is 13 residues. The CDR3 bases are TGTGCCAGCAGCAGGGGAGGGTACACTGAAGCTTTCTTT. Encoded protein: CASSRGGYTEAFF.